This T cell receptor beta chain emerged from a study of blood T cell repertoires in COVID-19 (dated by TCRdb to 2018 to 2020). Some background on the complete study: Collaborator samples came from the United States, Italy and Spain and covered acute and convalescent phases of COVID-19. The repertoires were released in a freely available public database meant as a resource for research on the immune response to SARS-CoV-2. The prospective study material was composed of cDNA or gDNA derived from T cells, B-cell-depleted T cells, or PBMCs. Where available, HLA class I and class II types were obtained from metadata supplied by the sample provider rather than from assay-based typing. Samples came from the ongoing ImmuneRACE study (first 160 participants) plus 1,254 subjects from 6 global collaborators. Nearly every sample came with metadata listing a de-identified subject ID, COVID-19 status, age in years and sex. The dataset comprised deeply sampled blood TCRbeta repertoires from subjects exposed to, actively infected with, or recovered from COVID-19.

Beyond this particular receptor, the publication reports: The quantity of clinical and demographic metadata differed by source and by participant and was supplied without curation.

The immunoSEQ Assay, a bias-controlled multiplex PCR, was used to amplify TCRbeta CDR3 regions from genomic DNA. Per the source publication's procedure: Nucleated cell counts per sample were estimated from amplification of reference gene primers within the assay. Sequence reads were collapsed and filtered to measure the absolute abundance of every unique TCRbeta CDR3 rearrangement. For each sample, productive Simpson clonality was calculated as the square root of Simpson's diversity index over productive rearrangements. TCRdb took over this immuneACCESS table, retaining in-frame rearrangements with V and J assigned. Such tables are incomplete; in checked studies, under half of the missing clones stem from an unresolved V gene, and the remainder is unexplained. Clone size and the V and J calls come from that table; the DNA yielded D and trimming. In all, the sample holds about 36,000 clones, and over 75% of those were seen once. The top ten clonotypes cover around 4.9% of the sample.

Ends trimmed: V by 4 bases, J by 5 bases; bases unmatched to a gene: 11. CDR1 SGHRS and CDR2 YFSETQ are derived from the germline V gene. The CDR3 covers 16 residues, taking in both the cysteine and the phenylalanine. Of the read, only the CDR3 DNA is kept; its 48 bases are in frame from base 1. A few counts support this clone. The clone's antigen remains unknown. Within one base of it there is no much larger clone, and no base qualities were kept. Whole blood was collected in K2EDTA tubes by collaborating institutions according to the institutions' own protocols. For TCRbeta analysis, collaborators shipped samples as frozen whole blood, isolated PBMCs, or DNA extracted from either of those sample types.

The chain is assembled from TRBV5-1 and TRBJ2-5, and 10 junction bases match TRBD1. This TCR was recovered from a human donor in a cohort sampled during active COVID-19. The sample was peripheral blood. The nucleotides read TGCGCCAGCAGCCCCGGATGGGACAGGGGTTCGGAGACCCAGTACTTC. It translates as CASSPGWDRGSETQYF.